The rows below give T cell receptor beta chains drawn from one sample of a study of T cells after yellow fever vaccination. MiXCR was run by TCRdb on the 5' RACE reads, yielding one entry per CDR3 protein. The data show approximately 13,000 distinct CDR3 sequences, 4.5% to 5% seen once. The input for sequencing was PBMCs, either bulk or a sorted T-cell subset (CD4+, CD8+, memory, or dextramer-sorted; not recorded which), taken 45 days after the yellow fever booster vaccination. Receptors originate from a young man who received the YFV17D yellow fever vaccine. Each CDR3 is given without its conserved first and last residue. A clone size is listed for some rows: how often the clone was seen (once, few, many), or a class if it is expanded.

abundance | v_gene | CDR3aa
many | TRBV9 | ASSVSDKSEQF
many | TRBV6-4 | ASSGPGTSGRGFSYEQY
many | TRBV29-1 | SVGDGDYEQY
many | TRBV20-1 | SATLAGGGEQY
many | TRBV27 | ASSLTGEGEQY
many | TRBV28 | ASDQAYGTDTQY
. | TRBV7-6 | ASSLARAGPYEQY
many | TRBV10-3 | AISRGETDTQY
many | TRBV6-2/TRBV6-3 | ASAAIGHNEQF
many | TRBV5-6 | ASSDLRDTTWNTEAF
many | TRBV5-1 | ASSLTGPGSGETQY
many | TRBV4-3 | ASSQALGNEKLF
many | TRBV5-4 | ASSLGAGANTGELF
many | TRBV7-2 | ASSLPSSYEQY
many | TRBV27 | ASSSQGAPSGELF
many | TRBV7-3 | ASSPGGRTDTQY
many | TRBV12-3/TRBV12-4 | ASRGGLAGSIYEQY
many | TRBV10-3 | AISDMGRVATEAF
many | TRBV20-1 | SAGYRGRNQPQH
many | TRBV5-1 | ASSPSFGPKGETQY
. | TRBV6-6 | ASSITTYEQY
many | TRBV7-9 | ASSLVGGPDNEQF
many | TRBV3-1 | ASSQLGVDEQY
many | TRBV12-5 | ASGNPYEQY
many | TRBV5-1 | ASSLGLAQETQY
many | TRBV20-1 | SPRDFSSYEQY
many | TRBV28 | ASSLPSGRLY
many | TRBV7-6 | ASSTLGTGLDTQY
many | TRBV29-1 | SVPTGPNEQF